Below are 15 T cell receptor beta chains sequenced from a single sample in a study of blood T cell repertoires in COVID-19. The method was immunoSEQ multiplex PCR; TCRdb's version includes in-frame clones alone and lacks a portion of them. The sample has roughly 68,000 clones, about 90% seen once. Sequenced input: peripheral blood. The origin of the receptors is an elderly woman with active COVID-19.

The chain has TRBV28 and TRBJ1-2; 10 positions match TRBD1. Germline-derived CDR1 and CDR2 are MDHEN and SYDVKM. Trimming cost V 5 bases and J 7 bases; bases outside gene matches: 19. The CDR3 sequence is 18 residues long. The CDR3 nucleotides are TGTGCCAGCAGTCCATATGAAATGGGACAGGGGAGCAAAGGTGGCTACACCTTC. Protein sequence: CASSPYEMGQGSKGGYTF.

The V and J genes are TRBV7-6 and TRBJ2-2, with TRBD1 matching 8 bases. The ends lost 4 bases at V and 1 base at J; junction bases unmatched: 14. CDR3 length equals 19 residues. Germline V gene sequence: CDR1 SGHVS, CDR2 FNYEAQ. The CDR3: CASSSAPPTGTGNTGELFF. The CDR3 region has the DNA TGTGCCAGCAGCTCCGCCCCACCCACCGGGACAGGGAACACCGGGGAGCTGTTTTTT.

The rearrangement links TRBV5-1 to TRBJ2-1, with D possibly being TRBD1 (6 bases). Per germline, CDR1 SGHRS and CDR2 YFSETQ. Trimming cost V 0 bases and J 9 bases, with 10 bases left between them. This CDR3 has 13 residues. CDR3 DNA sequence: TGCGCCAGCAGCTTGGTTGGGGGCACTGAGCAGTTCTTC. Its translation: CASSLVGGTEQFF.

The chain links TRBV28 to TRBJ2-2; D may be TRBD1 (6 bases). Looked up from germline, CDR1 is MDHEN and CDR2 is SYDVKM. The CDR3 covers 14 residues. V was shortened by 5 bases and J by 6 bases, with 13 bases between the two germline ends. CDR3 in amino acids: CASSVPHRAGELFF. Here the CDR3 DNA reads TGTGCCAGCAGTGTCCCACACAGGGCCGGGGAGCTGTTTTTT.

The chain combines TRBV7-8 with TRBJ2-7; TRBD2 is a possible D gene (6 bases). The CDR3 is 15 residues long. Trimming removed 0 bases at V and 6 bases at J, with 15 bases between. Germline CDR1 is SGHVS and CDR2 is FQNEAQ. The CDR3 here is CASSLARGPLAEQYF. As DNA, the CDR3 is TGTGCCAGCAGCTTAGCGCGGGGACCGCTAGCCGAGCAGTACTTC.

The chain joins TRBV3-1 (or the pseudogene TRBV3-2) to TRBJ2-7; TRBD1 is a possible D gene (5 bases). There are 13 residues in the CDR3. The V gene's germline CDR1 is LGHDT and CDR2 YNNKEL (reference sequence). Trimming took off 4 bases at V and 6 bases at J, with 13 bases between the two ends. The CDR3 is CASSRDSALEQYF. CDR3 bases: TGTGCCAGCAGCCGAGACAGCGCACTCGAGCAGTACTTC.

The chain is built from TRBV7-6 and TRBJ1-4; 11 nucleotides agree with TRBD1. The CDR3 sequence is 15 residues long. CDR1 and CDR2 from the germline V gene are SGHVS and FNYEAQ. Germline trimming cut 2 bases from V and 10 bases from J; bases unmatched to any gene: 6. CDR3 region: CASSLLPGQGGKLFF. For the CDR3, the DNA is TGTGCCAGCAGCTTACTTCCGGGACAGGGGGGAAAACTGTTTTTT.

The gene calls are TRBV7-2 and TRBJ2-7, with 9 nucleotides matching TRBD1. The trim removed 3 bases at V and 6 bases at J, leaving 9 bases unmatched. Germline V lookup: CDR1 SGHTA, CDR2 FQGNSA. The CDR3 length is 15 residues. The CDR3: CASSLQGQGISEQYF. The CDR3 coding sequence is TGTGCCAGCAGCTTGCAGGGACAGGGAATTTCCGAGCAGTACTTC.

The chain combines TRBV19 with TRBJ2-5, with 8 bases identical to TRBD1. The V segment lost 5 bases and the J segment 7 bases; nucleotides outside the gene matches: 9. This CDR3 contains 14 residues. Germline CDR1 reads LNHDA; CDR2 reads SQIVND (reference sequence). Here the CDR3 reads CASSVQGDFGTQYF. The CDR3 DNA sequence: TGTGCCAGTAGTGTACAGGGGGATTTTGGGACCCAGTACTTC.

This chain joins TRBV29-1 and TRBJ2-3, with a tentative D call TRBD2 (6 bases). V was clipped by 3 bases and J by 0 bases, with 10 bases between them. The germline V gene encodes CDR1 SQVTM and CDR2 ANQGSEA. This CDR3 spans 14 amino acids. The CDR3 DNA reads TGCAGCGTTGATGGCGGACTAAGCACAGATACGCAGTATTTT. It translates to CSVDGGLSTDTQYF.

The chain carries TRBV19 and TRBJ2-3; a possible D gene is TRBD2 (5 bases). V was pared by 7 bases and J by 5 bases, with 10 bases between. The CDR3 extends over 12 amino acids. From germline, CDR1 is LNHDA and CDR2 SQIVND (reference sequence). CDR3 DNA: TGTGCCAGTAACCGGGGTAGAGATACGCAGTATTTT. This sequence encodes CASNRGRDTQYF.

The chain employs TRBV7-2 and TRBJ2-2; 8 positions agree with TRBD2. The CDR3 loop spans 16 amino acids. Germline values: CDR1 SGHTA, CDR2 FQGNSA. J lost 2 bases, V lost 5 bases, and 7 bases had no gene match. DNA for the CDR3: TGTGCCAGCAGCCGCTGGCGGGAGGTAAACACCGGGGAGCTGTTTTTT. Its translation is CASSRWREVNTGELFF.

The V and J genes are TRBV15 and TRBJ2-7, with 8 bases matching TRBD1. CDR1 and CDR2 (germline): LNHNV, YYDKDF (reference sequence). CDR3 length equals 16 residues. Trimming at V came to 1 base and at J to 2 bases, leaving 7 bases not matched to a gene. The CDR3 nucleotides are TGTGCCACCAGCAGAGGGGGCGGGACAGGCCCCTACGAGCAGTACTTC. Protein: CATSRGGGTGPYEQYF.

CDR3 sequence reads: CASSVAGEAGFTDTQYF. CDR3 DNA sequence: TGTGCCAGCAGCGTAGCTGGGGAGGCCGGCTTCACAGATACGCAGTATTTT. The chain couples TRBV9 to TRBJ2-3; maybe TRBD2 (6 bases). V was clipped by 0 bases and J by 2 bases, with 16 bases between them. This CDR3 has 17 amino acids. CDR1 and CDR2 from the germline V gene are SGDLS and YYNGEE.

The CDR3 is CASSQDTASGGTDTQYF. CDR3 nucleotide sequence: TGCGCCAGCAGCCAAGACACAGCTAGCGGGGGCACAGATACGCAGTATTTT. The V and J genes are TRBV4-3 and TRBJ2-3, with TRBD2 matching 9 bases. This CDR3 is built from 17 residues. Trimming cost V 0 bases and J 1 base; bases outside gene matches: 5. From germline, CDR1 is LGHNA and CDR2 YSLEER.